The entry that follows covers one TCR beta chain sequence. Participant reports of clinical history set cohort assignment. TCRdb's copy holds only in-frame clones and misses some; the assay was immunoSEQ multiplex PCR. The data contain under 200,000 clones, roughly 88% of them singletons. Germline loops: CDR1 SGHNT, CDR2 YENEEA. V was clipped by 6 bases and J by 0 bases; unmatched bases: 5. The CDR3 spans 17 residues. The record originates from a study of blood T cell repertoires in COVID-19. The overall study: COVID-19 samples collected from the United States, Italy and Spain covered acute and convalescent phases.

The genes are TRBV11-3 and TRBJ2-6, with 10 bases matching TRBD1. The sample was PBMCs or T cells enriched from blood (not recorded which). This TCR came from a woman between 50 and 59 years old who had recovered from COVID-19. This chain's CDR3 is CASSRGQGSSGANVLTF. For the CDR3, the DNA is TGTGCCAGCAGTAGGGGACAGGGGAGCTCTGGGGCCAACGTCCTGACTTTC.